This T cell receptor beta chain was recovered during a study of neoadjuvant anti-PD-1 for oral cavity cancer. Sequenced by immunoSEQ multiplex PCR; TCRdb stores in-frame clones only, minus some. This sample has around 9,100 clones, with roughly 64% found just once. Time point described: after neoadjuvant nivolumab, at surgical resection. Here the sequenced sample was PBMCs, taken after nivolumab (anti-PD-1) treatment. The TCR originated in a person between 35 and 79 years old with oral cavity squamous cell carcinoma.

CDR3 DNA sequence: TGTGCCAGCAGTTGGTTGGGGGGCGCTGGAAACACCATATATTTT. Protein sequence: CASSWLGGAGNTIYF. This sequence joins TRBV2 and TRBJ1-3, with D possibly being TRBD1 (6 bases). The germline V and J ends were trimmed by 5 bases and 2 bases, with 13 bases remaining between them. Germline V gives CDR1 SNHLY, CDR2 FYNNEI. This CDR3 has 15 residues.